The rows below give T cell receptor beta chains drawn from one sample of a study of T cells in tumors after PD-1 blockade. Generated by immunoSEQ multiplex PCR, the TCRdb table keeps only in-frame clones and is missing some. The sample has 55,000 to 65,000 clones; about four fifths are singletons. Sequencing used PBMCs, obtained before anti-PD-1 treatment. Source of these receptors: a human donor with basal cell carcinoma. CDR3s include the opening cysteine and the closing phenylalanine or tryptophan. Each record gives: J gene, D gene, V gene, clone size, CDR3 protein, CDR3 DNA. D genes are given only for firm matches. Not all rows give a size; the values are once, few, many and, for expanded clones, a class.

j_gene: TRBJ2-5; d_gene: TRBD1; v_gene: TRBV7-6; abundance: .; CDR3aa: CASSLAPRTGETQYF; CDR3nt: TGTGCCAGCAGCTTAGCGCCCCGGACAGGAGAGACCCAGTACTTC
j_gene: TRBJ2-3; d_gene: .; v_gene: TRBV2; abundance: .; CDR3aa: CASSQGDTQYF; CDR3nt: TGTGCCAGCAGTCAGGGGGATACGCAGTATTTT
j_gene: TRBJ1-1; d_gene: TRBD1; v_gene: TRBV4-1; abundance: once; CDR3aa: CASSQDRDRGQRTEAFF; CDR3nt: TGCGCCAGCAGCCAAGATCGGGACAGGGGGCAAAGGACTGAAGCTTTCTTT
j_gene: TRBJ1-3; d_gene: .; v_gene: TRBV10-3; abundance: .; CDR3aa: CAIRDSSGNTIYF; CDR3nt: TGTGCCATAAGGGATAGCTCTGGAAACACCATATATTTT
j_gene: TRBJ2-2; d_gene: .; v_gene: TRBV7-2; abundance: once; CDR3aa: CASSLRKGNTGELFF; CDR3nt: TGTGCCAGCAGCTTAAGGAAGGGTAACACCGGGGAGCTGTTTTTT
j_gene: TRBJ2-3; d_gene: .; v_gene: TRBV5-6; abundance: .; CDR3aa: CASSLDQGTSTDTQYF; CDR3nt: TGTGCCAGCAGCTTGGACCAGGGAACTAGCACAGATACGCAGTATTTT
j_gene: TRBJ2-5; d_gene: TRBD2; v_gene: TRBV5-1; abundance: .; CDR3aa: CASSLARIAGGQSETQYF; CDR3nt: TGCGCCAGCAGCTTGGCTCGTATAGCGGGGGGGCAGTCAGAGACCCAGTACTTC
j_gene: TRBJ2-2; d_gene: TRBD1; v_gene: TRBV5-1; abundance: .; CDR3aa: CASSLGRGQGVELFF; CDR3nt: TGCGCCAGCAGCTTGGGCAGGGGACAGGGAGTGGAGCTGTTTTTT
j_gene: TRBJ2-2; d_gene: TRBD2; v_gene: TRBV5-4; abundance: once; CDR3aa: CASSLVRGGASGELFF; CDR3nt: TGTGCCAGCAGCTTGGTTCGCGGGGGGGCAAGCGGGGAGCTGTTTTTT
j_gene: TRBJ1-6; d_gene: TRBD1; v_gene: TRBV28; abundance: once; CDR3aa: CASSFIGTDYNSPLHF; CDR3nt: TGTGCCAGCAGTTTTATCGGGACAGATTATAATTCACCCCTCCACTTT
j_gene: TRBJ2-2; d_gene: TRBD2; v_gene: TRBV11-3; abundance: few; CDR3aa: CASSPGLADTGELFF; CDR3nt: TGTGCCAGCAGCCCGGGACTAGCAGACACCGGGGAGCTGTTTTTT
j_gene: TRBJ1-2; d_gene: .; v_gene: TRBV7-2; abundance: .; CDR3aa: CASSLAGGGYGYTF; CDR3nt: TGTGCCAGCAGCTTAGCGGGGGGCGGGTATGGCTACACCTTC
j_gene: TRBJ2-7; d_gene: .; v_gene: TRBV19; abundance: .; CDR3aa: CASSRRTNYEQYF; CDR3nt: TGTGCCAGTAGTAGGCGGACTAACTACGAGCAGTACTTC
j_gene: TRBJ2-5; d_gene: TRBD1; v_gene: TRBV2; abundance: .; CDR3aa: CASSGALDRVIQETQYF; CDR3nt: TGTGCCAGCAGTGGGGCCTTGGACAGGGTGATCCAAGAGACCCAGTACTTC
j_gene: TRBJ1-3; d_gene: .; v_gene: TRBV7-3; abundance: .; CDR3aa: CASSSNSGNTIYF; CDR3nt: TGTGCCAGCAGCTCCAACTCTGGAAACACCATATATTTT
j_gene: TRBJ1-2; d_gene: .; v_gene: TRBV5-1; abundance: .; CDR3aa: CASSPAGVDGYTF; CDR3nt: TGCGCCAGCAGCCCGGCGGGCGTGGATGGCTACACCTTC